What follows are 16 T cell receptor beta chains derived from one specimen sequenced in a study of technical replicates of blood from a few donors. Libraries were prepared by immunoSEQ multiplex PCR; TCRdb keeps only in-frame clonotypes and omits some of them. The sample carries around 83,000 clones, around 94% recorded once. Sequenced sample: T cells isolated from PBMCs. The source of these receptors is a human donor in good health.

The V call is TRBV5-4, the J call TRBJ2-5, with TRBD2 identical over 8 bases. This CDR3 is built from 14 residues. Trimming removed 0 bases from V and 2 bases from J; junction bases left unmatched: 0. The germline V gene encodes CDR1 SGHNT and CDR2 YYREEE (reference sequence). CDR3 sequence reads: CASSLASGQETQYF. The CDR3 bases are TGTGCCAGCAGCTTGGCTAGCGGGCAAGAGACCCAGTACTTC.

The CDR3 region has the DNA TGTGCCAGCAGTGACTTGTCGGGATACGAGCAGTACTTC. Its protein is CASSDLSGYEQYF. The J gene is TRBJ2-7, the V gene TRBV2, with a tentative D call TRBD2 (5 bases). The V and J ends lost 3 bases and 4 bases respectively, with 10 bases between them. CDR3 length equals 13 residues. The V gene's germline CDR1 is SNHLY and CDR2 FYNNEI. Looking up the rest from reference TRBV2 and TRBJ2-7 gives the full variable domain: EPEVTQTPSHQVTQMGQEVILRCVPISNHLYFYWYRQILGQKVEFLVSFYNNEISEKSEIFDDQFSVERPDGSNFTLKIRSTKLEDSAMYFCASSDLSGYEQYFGPGTRLTVT.

J is TRBJ2-2 and V is TRBV12-5; 7 bases match TRBD2. Germline values: CDR1 LGHNT, CDR2 FRNRAP. This CDR3 has 13 residues. J lost 8 bases, V lost 7 bases, and 7 bases had no gene match. CDR3 residues: CASAGLVGGELFF. CDR3 DNA sequence: TGTGCTAGTGCCGGACTAGTTGGGGGGGAGCTGTTTTTT. Full variable domain (rest looked up from reference TRBV12-5 and TRBJ2-2): DARVTQTPRHKVTEMGQEVTMRCQPILGHNTVFWYRQTMMQGLELLAYFRNRAPLDDSGMPKDRFSAEMPDATLATLKIQPSEPRDSAVYFCASAGLVGGELFFGEGSRLTVL.

This chain joins TRBV7-2 and TRBJ1-1; D is perhaps TRBD1 (6 bases). CDR1 is SGHTA, CDR2 FQGNSA, per germline. Between the trimmed V and J ends, which lost 5 bases and 1 base, there was a span of 8 bases. This CDR3 has 13 residues. The CDR3 coding sequence is TGTGCCAGCAGCCGACAGGAGAACACTGAAGCTTTCTTT. Translation gives CASSRQENTEAFF.

This sequence joins TRBV10-3 and TRBJ2-2; maybe TRBD2 (6 bases). V lost 0 bases, J lost 13 bases, and 9 bases lay in between. The CDR3 sequence is 12 residues long. Germline-derived CDR1 and CDR2 are ENHRY and SYGVKD. The chain's CDR3 is CAISESGGRLFF. In DNA form, the CDR3 reads TGTGCCATCAGTGAGTCGGGGGGAAGGCTGTTTTTT.

The chain links TRBV28 to TRBJ1-5; D possibly corresponds to TRBD1 (6 bases). Trimming removed 7 bases from V and 2 bases from J, with 12 bases in between. Germline CDR1 MDHEN, CDR2 SYDVKM. This CDR3 has 14 amino acids. The CDR3 nucleotides read TGTGCCAGCAATCGACAGGACGGCAATCAGCCCCAGCATTTT. Protein: CASNRQDGNQPQHF.

CDR3 DNA sequence: TGCGCCAGCAGCCCCGCCCTACTATGGGACAGGGGTTATGCCGGGGAGCTGTTTTTT. Protein sequence: CASSPALLWDRGYAGELFF. The V gene is TRBV5-1, the J gene TRBJ2-2; the match to TRBD1 covers 10 bases. The V and J ends lost 4 bases and 6 bases, in that order; junction bases with no gene match: 18. Per germline, CDR1 SGHRS and CDR2 YFSETQ. The CDR3 runs 19 residues.

The chain carries TRBV6-1 and TRBJ1-2, with 8 bases matching TRBD1. CDR1 is MNHNS and CDR2 is SASEGT in the germline V gene. The CDR3 is 13 residues long. V lost 4 bases and J lost 6; bases outside the gene matches: 4. CDR3 loop: CASSVQGADGYTF. DNA for the CDR3: TGTGCCAGCAGTGTCCAGGGGGCGGATGGCTACACCTTC.

DNA of the CDR3: TGTGCCAGCAGTTACGGTACACTAACAGGGTACGCTTTCTTT. Amino acid sequence: CASSYGTLTGYAFF. The chain links TRBV6-5 to TRBJ1-1, with D possibly matching TRBD1 (6 bases). The CDR3 spans 14 residues. Germline CDR1 MNHEY, CDR2 SVGAGI. V lost 2 bases, J lost 11 bases, and 18 bases lay in between.

The sample holds one count of this clone. This rearrangement joins TRBV28 to TRBJ2-7; weak D call: TRBD1 (6 bases). This CDR3 comprises 12 residues. CDR1 is MDHEN, CDR2 SYDVKM, per germline. V lost 4 bases and J lost 5, with 9 bases in between. The CDR3 nucleotides are TGTGCCAGCAGTTCCAGGGGCCACGAGCAGTACTTC. This translates into CASSSRGHEQYF.

A few counts support this clone. The genes are TRBV7-2 and TRBJ2-7; 7 bases match TRBD2. V was clipped by 3 bases and J by 3 bases; unmatched bases: 5. The CDR3 spans 14 residues. Germline CDR1 is SGHTA and CDR2 is FQGNSA. CDR3 sequence: CASSFSGQYYEQYF. As DNA, the CDR3 is TGTGCCAGCAGCTTTAGCGGGCAATACTACGAGCAGTACTTC.

The CDR3, as DNA: TGTGCCAGCAGCTTGTTCTTGGGGGGGCTCAATCAGCCCCAGCATTTT. This sequence encodes CASSLFLGGLNQPQHF. This chain links TRBV5-8 with TRBJ1-5, with D possibly matching TRBD1 (6 bases). V was trimmed by 1 base and J by 3 bases, leaving 14 bases between them. Germline V gives CDR1 SGHTS, CDR2 YDEGEE. This CDR3 is built from 16 residues.

This chain links TRBV10-2 with TRBJ1-2; D possibly corresponds to TRBD1 (5 bases). Germline values: CDR1 WSHSY, CDR2 SAAADI. V gave up 3 bases and J gave up 3 bases, with 17 bases separating them. The CDR3 loop spans 16 amino acids. CDR3 nucleotides: TGCGCCAGCAGTGATAGGGGAGGTCCGATTGACTATGGCTACACCTTC. Translating it yields CASSDRGGPIDYGYTF.

The CDR3 DNA reads as TGTGCCAGCAGACTGGGGGGGGGAGAGAACACTGAAGCTTTCTTT. Its translation: CASRLGGGENTEAFF. V usage is TRBV27 and J usage is TRBJ1-1; maybe TRBD1 (5 bases). There are 15 residues in the CDR3. Trimming removed 6 bases from V and 1 base from J, with 15 bases in between. Germline V gene lookup returns CDR1 MNHEY and CDR2 SMNVEV (reference sequence).

The chain joins TRBV5-8 to TRBJ1-5; 7 nucleotides match TRBD1. This CDR3 has 14 amino acids. The germline CDR1 and CDR2 sequences are SGHTS and YDEGEE. The ends lost 4 bases at V and 7 bases at J; junction bases unmatched: 8. The CDR3 nucleotides are TGTGCCAGCAGCCTTGACAGGGTTGGACAGCCCCAGCATTTT. Residues: CASSLDRVGQPQHF.

This chain joins TRBV28 and TRBJ1-2, with a weak D call TRBD1 (6 bases). This CDR3 spans 14 amino acids. Per the germline V gene, CDR1 is MDHEN and CDR2 is SYDVKM. Trimming pared 10 bases from V and 1 base from J, leaving 16 bases between. This CDR3 reads CATLGAGINYGYTF. CDR3 DNA: TGTGCCACCTTGGGGGCAGGGATTAACTATGGCTACACCTTC.